There are a few counts of the clone carrying this TCR beta chain. As yet, its antigen is unknown. The data originate from a study of T-cell reconstitution after alpha-beta-depleted transplantation in children. This CDR3 is built from 17 residues. The germline V gene encodes CDR1 SEHNR and CDR2 FQNEAQ (reference sequence). With 4 bases clipped from V and 6 bases from J, the junction kept 6 bases outside the gene matches. Findings and limits, study-wide: Newly produced T cells mostly provided counts and TCRbeta diversity after one year, as hyperexpanded clones declined. Reportedly, alpha-beta T cells present about two months post-transplant originated from several hundred expanded clones of graft origin.

Preparation of the TCRbeta library was carried out with unique molecular identifiers. Using its own MiXCR run on the PCR reads, TCRdb lists one record per CDR3 protein. The sample consists of about 610,000 distinct CDR3 sequences, roughly 30% of them appearing once. The material sequenced was PBMCs, taken before TCRalphabeta/CD19-depleted stem cell transplant. The TCR comes from a boy under two years old with Wiskott-Aldrich syndrome, due to receive a stem cell transplant. The chain uses TRBV7-9 and TRBJ2-1, with 16 nucleotides matching TRBD2. The CDR3 DNA follows: TGTGCCAGCAGCTGGAGGGGACTAGCGGGAGGGCGCAATGAGCAGTTCTTC. Translating it yields CASSWRGLAGGRNEQFF.